In its sample, the clone carrying this TCR beta chain was seen a few times. The target antigen is unknown. Here immunoSEQ multiplex PCR was the method, and the copy in TCRdb shows in-frame clones only, minus some. The repertoire has approximately 10,000 clones, around 70% of them found once; the top ten carry around 30%. The sample comes from a study of OX40 agonist ivuxolimab in advanced cancers. The wider study: Patients received the agonistic anti-OX40 (CD134) antibody ivuxolimab. Every 2 weeks, patients received ivuxolimab intravenously, dosed at 0.01 to 10 mg/kg.

Study-level results: At doses 0.1 to 3.0 mg/kg, CD4+ and CD8+ clones expanded.

Germline V gene lookup returns CDR1 LGHNA and CDR2 YSLEER. Trimming left V 4 bases short and J 0 bases short, with 15 bases between. The CDR3 runs to 17 residues. The receptor was derived from an adult with an advanced solid tumor such as melanoma, head and neck, liver or kidney cancer. The sequences come from CD4+ or CD8+ T cells sorted from blood, collected in a trial of the OX40 agonist ivuxolimab. The chain recombines TRBV4-3 with TRBJ2-2; tentatively, D is TRBD1 (6 bases). The chain's CDR3 is CASSPERTATNTGELFF. DNA for the CDR3: TGCGCCAGCAGCCCAGAGCGGACAGCCACGAACACCGGGGAGCTGTTTTTT.